A selection of T cell receptor beta chains follows, all from one sample in a study of monozygotic twins with inflammatory bowel disease. TCRdb re-called the 5' RACE reads and gives one entry per CDR3 protein, without DNA. The table lists around 450,000 distinct CDR3 sequences. The sample was blood. The receptors come from a human donor with ulcerative colitis or Crohn's disease, or a healthy co-twin of an affected twin (not recorded which). The CDR3 runs from the conserved cysteine through the conserved F or W.

TRBJ1-2,TRBV30,CAWTRTGVDGYTF
TRBJ2-5,TRBV12-3/TRBV12-4,CASSLSTGEGKTQYF
TRBJ2-4,TRBV7-9,CASSLARTENIQYF
TRBJ1-5,TRBV12-3/TRBV12-4,CASSDPGTGEDQPQHF
TRBJ2-7,TRBV12-3/TRBV12-4,CASSTSFGEQYF
TRBJ1-3,TRBV20-1,CSASGQGASPGNTIYF
TRBJ2-1,TRBV5-1,CASSLGRLAGGSVYNEQFF
TRBJ2-5,TRBV5-1,CASSDPGQGEGETQYF
TRBJ2-3,TRBV20-1,CSAISVGGLAGVGTDTQYF
TRBJ1-2,TRBV9,CASSPNRVGYTF
TRBJ1-1,TRBV7-2,CASSTRAGIDTEAFF
TRBJ2-1,TRBV6-1,CASSESGEQFF
TRBJ2-3,TRBV7-9,CASSLTWSTDTQYF
TRBJ1-5,TRBV12-3/TRBV12-4,CASSFSNQPQHF
TRBJ1-3,TRBV29-1,CSVEGPDPSSGNTIYF
TRBJ1-2,TRBV30,CAWLRQGKAYGYTF
TRBJ1-1,TRBV6-5,CASSYGSMNTEAFF
TRBJ1-4,TRBV23-1,CASTPSRRNEKLFF
TRBJ2-7,TRBV6-1,CASSEAGQGIEQYF
TRBJ2-2,TRBV4-2,CASSQTTLAGELFF
TRBJ2-2,TRBV7-3,CASTSRGEPNTGELFF
TRBJ1-2,TRBV29-1,CSAEFPGNYGYTF
TRBJ1-1,TRBV18,CASSPNTGENTEAFF
TRBJ1-1,TRBV7-2,CASSLEAGKRAFF
TRBJ2-7,TRBV14,CASSKRGTGTLLYEQYF
TRBJ1-1,TRBV20-1,CSASEGGIDTEAFF
TRBJ2-7,TRBV10-3,CAISESGQFYEQYF
TRBJ2-1,TRBV9,CASSPRAGIDHEQFF
TRBJ2-5,TRBV14,CASSQVSSRTQETQYF
TRBJ2-7,TRBV4-3,CASSQEQDYEQYF
TRBJ1-2,TRBV4-2,CASSQLTTPNDYGYTF
TRBJ1-3,TRBV25-1,CASSVSLSGNTIYF
TRBJ1-5,TRBV7-9,CASSSGERPQHF